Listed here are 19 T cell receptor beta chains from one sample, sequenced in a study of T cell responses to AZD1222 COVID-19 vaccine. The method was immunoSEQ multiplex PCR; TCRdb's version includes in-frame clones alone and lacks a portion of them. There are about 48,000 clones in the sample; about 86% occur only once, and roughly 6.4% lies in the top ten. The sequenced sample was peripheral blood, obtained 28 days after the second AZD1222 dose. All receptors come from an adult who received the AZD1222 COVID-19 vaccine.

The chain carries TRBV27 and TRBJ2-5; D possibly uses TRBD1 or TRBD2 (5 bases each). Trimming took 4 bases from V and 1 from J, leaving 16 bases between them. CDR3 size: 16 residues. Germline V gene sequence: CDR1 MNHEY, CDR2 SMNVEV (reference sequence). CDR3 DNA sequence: TGTGCCAGCAGTTCTGGAGGCTGGGGGATCCAAGAGACCCAGTACTTC. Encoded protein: CASSSGGWGIQETQYF.

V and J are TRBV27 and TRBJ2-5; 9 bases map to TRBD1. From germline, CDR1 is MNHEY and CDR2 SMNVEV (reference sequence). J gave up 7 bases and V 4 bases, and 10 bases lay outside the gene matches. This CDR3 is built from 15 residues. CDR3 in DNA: TGTGCCAGCAGTTGGGGCCTAGACAGGGGGGGGACCCAGTACTTC. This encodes CASSWGLDRGGTQYF.

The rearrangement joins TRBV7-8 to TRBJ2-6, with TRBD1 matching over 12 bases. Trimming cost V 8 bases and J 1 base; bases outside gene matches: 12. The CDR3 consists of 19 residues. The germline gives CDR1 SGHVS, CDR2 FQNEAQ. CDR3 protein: CASGRRPGQGASGANVLTF. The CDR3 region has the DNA TGTGCCAGCGGTCGGAGGCCGGGACAGGGGGCTTCTGGGGCCAACGTCCTGACTTTC.

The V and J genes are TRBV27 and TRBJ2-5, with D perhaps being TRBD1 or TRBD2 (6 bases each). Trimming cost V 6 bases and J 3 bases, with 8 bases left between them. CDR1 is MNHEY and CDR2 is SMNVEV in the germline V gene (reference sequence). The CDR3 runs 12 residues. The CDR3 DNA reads TGTGCCAGCAGGAGGGGGGAAGAGACCCAGTACTTC. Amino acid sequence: CASRRGEETQYF.

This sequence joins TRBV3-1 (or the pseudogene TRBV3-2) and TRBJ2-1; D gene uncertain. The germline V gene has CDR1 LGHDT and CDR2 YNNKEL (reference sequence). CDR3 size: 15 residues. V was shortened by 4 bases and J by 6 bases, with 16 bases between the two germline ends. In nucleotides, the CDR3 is TGTGCCAGCAGCCCCCCCCTGGGAAAAGGCAATGAGCAGTTCTTC. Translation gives CASSPPLGKGNEQFF.

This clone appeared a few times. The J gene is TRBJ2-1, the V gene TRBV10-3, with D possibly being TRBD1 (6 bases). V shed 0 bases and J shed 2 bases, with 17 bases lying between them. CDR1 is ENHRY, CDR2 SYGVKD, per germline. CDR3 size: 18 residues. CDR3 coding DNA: TGTGCCATCAGTGAGTCAGGGGGTTTTTGGACAGCCTACAATGAGCAGTTCTTC. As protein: CAISESGGFWTAYNEQFF.

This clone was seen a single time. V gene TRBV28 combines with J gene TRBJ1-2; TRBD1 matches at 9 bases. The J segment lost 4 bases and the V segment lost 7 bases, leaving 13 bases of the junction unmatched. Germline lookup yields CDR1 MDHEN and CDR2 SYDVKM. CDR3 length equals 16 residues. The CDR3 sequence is CASTLATGGAFYGYTF. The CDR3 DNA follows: TGTGCCAGCACCTTAGCTACAGGGGGCGCCTTCTATGGCTACACCTTC.

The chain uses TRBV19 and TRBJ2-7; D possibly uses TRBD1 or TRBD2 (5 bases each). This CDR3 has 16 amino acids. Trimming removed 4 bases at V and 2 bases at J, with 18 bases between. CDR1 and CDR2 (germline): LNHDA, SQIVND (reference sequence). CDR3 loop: CASSTRPGASAYEQYF. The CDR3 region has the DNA TGTGCCAGTAGTACGCGGCCCGGGGCGAGCGCCTACGAGCAGTACTTC.

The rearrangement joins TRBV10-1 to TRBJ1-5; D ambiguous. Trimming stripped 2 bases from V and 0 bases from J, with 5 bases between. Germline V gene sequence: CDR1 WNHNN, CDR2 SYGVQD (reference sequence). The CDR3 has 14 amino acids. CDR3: CASSEKFSNQPQHF. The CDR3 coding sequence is TGCGCCAGCAGTGAGAAGTTTAGCAATCAGCCCCAGCATTTT.

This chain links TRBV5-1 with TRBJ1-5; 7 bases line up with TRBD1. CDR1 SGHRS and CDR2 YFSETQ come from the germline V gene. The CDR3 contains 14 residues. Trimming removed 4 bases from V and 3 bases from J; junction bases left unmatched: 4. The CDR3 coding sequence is TGCGCCAGCAGCCTCAGGGGGGACAATCAGCCCCAGCATTTT. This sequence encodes CASSLRGDNQPQHF. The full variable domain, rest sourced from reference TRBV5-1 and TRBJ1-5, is KAGVTQTPRYLIKTRGQQVTLSCSPISGHRSVSWYQQTPGQGLQFLFEYFSETQRNKGNFPGRFSGRQFSNSRSEMNVSTLELGDSALYLCASSLRGDNQPQHFGDGTRLSIL.

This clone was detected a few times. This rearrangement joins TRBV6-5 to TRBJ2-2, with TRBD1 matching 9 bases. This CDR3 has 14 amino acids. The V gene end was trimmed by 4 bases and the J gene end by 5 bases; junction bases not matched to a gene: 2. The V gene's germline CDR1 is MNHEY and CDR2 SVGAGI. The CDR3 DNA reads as TGTGCCAGCAGTTCCGGGACAGGGACCGGGGAGCTGTTTTTT. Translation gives CASSSGTGTGELFF.

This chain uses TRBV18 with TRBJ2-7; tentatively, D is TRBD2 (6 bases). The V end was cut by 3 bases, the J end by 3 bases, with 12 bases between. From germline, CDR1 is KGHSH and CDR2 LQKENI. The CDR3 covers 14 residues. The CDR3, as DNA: TGTGCCAGCTCACCTTCGGGCGGGGTCTACGAGCAGTACTTC. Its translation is CASSPSGGVYEQYF.

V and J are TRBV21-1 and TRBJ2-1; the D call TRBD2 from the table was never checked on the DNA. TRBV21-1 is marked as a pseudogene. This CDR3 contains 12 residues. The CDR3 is CASSENYNEQFF. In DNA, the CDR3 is TGTGCCAGCAGCGAGAACTACAATGAGCAGTTCTTC.

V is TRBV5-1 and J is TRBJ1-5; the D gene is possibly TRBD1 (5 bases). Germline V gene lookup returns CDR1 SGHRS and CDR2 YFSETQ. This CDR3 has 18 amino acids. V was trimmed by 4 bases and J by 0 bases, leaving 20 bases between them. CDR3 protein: CASSPGDPGPFSNQPQHF. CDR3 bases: TGCGCCAGCAGCCCTGGTGATCCGGGACCATTTAGCAATCAGCCCCAGCATTTT.

The CDR3 DNA reads TGTGCCAGCAGGGCCGGGGGGACAACCTACGAGCAGTACTTC. Amino acid sequence: CASRAGGTTYEQYF. This chain links TRBV28 with TRBJ2-7, with D maybe TRBD2 (7 bases). V lost 6 bases, J lost 2 bases, and 14 bases lay in between. This CDR3 has 14 amino acids. Germline V gives CDR1 MDHEN, CDR2 SYDVKM.

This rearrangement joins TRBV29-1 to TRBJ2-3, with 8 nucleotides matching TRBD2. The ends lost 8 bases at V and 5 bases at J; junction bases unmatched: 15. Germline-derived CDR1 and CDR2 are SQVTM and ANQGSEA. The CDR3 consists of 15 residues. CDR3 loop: CSLRGLAEGRDTQYF. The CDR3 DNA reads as TGCAGCTTGCGAGGACTAGCTGAGGGACGAGATACGCAGTATTTT.

CDR3 in DNA: TGTGCCAGCAGTGAAGTGTCGGGAATCGATAATTCACCCCTCCACTTT. Its protein is CASSEVSGIDNSPLHF. This sequence joins TRBV6-1 and TRBJ1-6; D remains unclear. CDR1 is MNHNS and CDR2 is SASEGT in the germline V gene. The CDR3 consists of 16 residues. Trimming stripped 1 base from V and 5 bases from J, with 12 bases between.

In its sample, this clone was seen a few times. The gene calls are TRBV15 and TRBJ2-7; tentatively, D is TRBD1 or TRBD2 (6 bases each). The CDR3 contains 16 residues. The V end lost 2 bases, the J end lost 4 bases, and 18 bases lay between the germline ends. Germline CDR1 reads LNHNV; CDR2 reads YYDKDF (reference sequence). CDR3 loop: CATSRPKGGGIYEQYF. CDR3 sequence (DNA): TGTGCCACCAGCAGACCTAAAGGAGGGGGAATATACGAGCAGTACTTC.

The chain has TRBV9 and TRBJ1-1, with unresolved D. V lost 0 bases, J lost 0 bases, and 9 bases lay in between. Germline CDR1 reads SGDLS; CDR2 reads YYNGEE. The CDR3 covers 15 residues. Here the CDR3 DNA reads TGTGCCAGCAGCGTAGTTCGGACGATGAACACTGAAGCTTTCTTT. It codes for CASSVVRTMNTEAFF.